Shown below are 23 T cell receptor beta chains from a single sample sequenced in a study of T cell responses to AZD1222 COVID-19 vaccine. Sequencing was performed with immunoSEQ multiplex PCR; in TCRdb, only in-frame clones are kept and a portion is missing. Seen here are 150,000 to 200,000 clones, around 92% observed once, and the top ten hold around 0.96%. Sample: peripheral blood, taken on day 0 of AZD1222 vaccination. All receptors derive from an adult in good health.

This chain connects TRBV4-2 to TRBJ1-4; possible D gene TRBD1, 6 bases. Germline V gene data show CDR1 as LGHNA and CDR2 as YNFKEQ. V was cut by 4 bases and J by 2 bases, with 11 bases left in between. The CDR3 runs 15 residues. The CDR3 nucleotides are TGTGCCAGCAGCCGAACAGGGTTCACTAATGAAAAACTGTTTTTT. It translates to CASSRTGFTNEKLFF.

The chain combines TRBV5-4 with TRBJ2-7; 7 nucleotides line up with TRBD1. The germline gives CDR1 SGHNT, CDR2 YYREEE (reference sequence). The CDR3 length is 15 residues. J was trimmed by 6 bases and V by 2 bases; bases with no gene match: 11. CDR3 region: CASSLGTGVGSEQYF. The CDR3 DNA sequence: TGTGCCAGCAGCTTAGGAACAGGGGTCGGAAGCGAGCAGTACTTC. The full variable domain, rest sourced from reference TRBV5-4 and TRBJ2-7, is ETGVTQSPTHLIKTRGQQVTLRCSSQSGHNTVSWYQQALGQGPQFIFQYYREEENGRGNFPPRFSGLQFPNYSSELNVNALELDDSALYLCASSLGTGVGSEQYFGPGTRLTVT.

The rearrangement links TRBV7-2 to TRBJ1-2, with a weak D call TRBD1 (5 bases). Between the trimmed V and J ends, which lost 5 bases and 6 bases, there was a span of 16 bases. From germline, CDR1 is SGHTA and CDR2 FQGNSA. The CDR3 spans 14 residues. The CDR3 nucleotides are TGTGCCAGCAGCCACTTCCGGGACGGGGATGGCTACACCTTC. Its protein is CASSHFRDGDGYTF.

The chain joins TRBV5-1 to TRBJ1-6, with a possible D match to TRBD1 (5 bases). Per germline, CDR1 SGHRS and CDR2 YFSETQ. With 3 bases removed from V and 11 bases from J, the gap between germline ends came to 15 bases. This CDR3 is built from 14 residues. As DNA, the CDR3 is TGCGCCAGCAGCTCGGGGCCTCTGGGGGCACCCCTCCACTTT. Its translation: CASSSGPLGAPLHF.

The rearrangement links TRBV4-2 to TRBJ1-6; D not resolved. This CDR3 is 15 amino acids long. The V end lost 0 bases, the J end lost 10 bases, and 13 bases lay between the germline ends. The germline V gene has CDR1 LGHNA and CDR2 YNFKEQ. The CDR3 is CASSQDGERSSPLHF. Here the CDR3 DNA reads TGTGCCAGCAGCCAAGATGGGGAACGGTCCTCACCCCTCCACTTT.

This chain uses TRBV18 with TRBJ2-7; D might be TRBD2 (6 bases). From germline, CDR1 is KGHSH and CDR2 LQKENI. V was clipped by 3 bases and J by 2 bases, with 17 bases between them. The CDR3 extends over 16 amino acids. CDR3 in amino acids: CASSPQGLSLAYEQYF. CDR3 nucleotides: TGTGCCAGCTCACCCCAAGGACTAAGTTTGGCCTACGAGCAGTACTTC. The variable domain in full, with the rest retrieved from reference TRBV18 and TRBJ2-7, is NAGVMQNPRHLVRRRGQEARLRCSPMKGHSHVYWYRQLPEEGLKFMVYLQKENIIDESGMPKERFSAEFPKEGPSILRIQQVVRGDSAAYFCASSPQGLSLAYEQYFGPGTRLTVT.

In nucleotides, the CDR3 is TGTGCCAGCAGCTTACTATGGGTCCATAGCACAGATACGCAGTATTTT. Translated, it gives CASSLLWVHSTDTQYF. J is TRBJ2-3 and V is TRBV7-8; D is uncertain. Deletions cut 2 bases from V and 0 bases from J, with 12 bases between. The CDR3 extends over 16 amino acids. Germline lookup yields CDR1 SGHVS and CDR2 FQNEAQ.

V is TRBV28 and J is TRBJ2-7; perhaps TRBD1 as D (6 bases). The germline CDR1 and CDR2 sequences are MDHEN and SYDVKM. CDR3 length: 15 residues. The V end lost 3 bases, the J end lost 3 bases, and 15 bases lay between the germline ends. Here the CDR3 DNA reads TGTGCCAGCAGTTTGCCAGGGGAATTGTTCTACGAGCAGTACTTC. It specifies CASSLPGELFYEQYF.

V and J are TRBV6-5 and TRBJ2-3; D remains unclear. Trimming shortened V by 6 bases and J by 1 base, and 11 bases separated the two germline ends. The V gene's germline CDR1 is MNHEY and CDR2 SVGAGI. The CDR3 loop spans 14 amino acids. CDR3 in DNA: TGTGCCAGCAGGAGAGACCCTGGCACAGATACGCAGTATTTT. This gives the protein CASRRDPGTDTQYF.

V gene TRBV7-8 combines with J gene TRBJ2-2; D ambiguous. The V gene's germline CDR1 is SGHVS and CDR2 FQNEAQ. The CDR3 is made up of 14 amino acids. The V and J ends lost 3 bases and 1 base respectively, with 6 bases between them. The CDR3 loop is CASSLLRNTGELFF. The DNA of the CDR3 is TGTGCCAGCAGCTTGCTCCGGAACACCGGGGAGCTGTTTTTT.

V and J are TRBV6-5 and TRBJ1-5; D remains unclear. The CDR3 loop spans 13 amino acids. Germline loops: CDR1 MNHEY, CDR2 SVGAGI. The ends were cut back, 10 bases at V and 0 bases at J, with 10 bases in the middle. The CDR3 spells CAIRTGSNQPQHF. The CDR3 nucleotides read TGTGCCATCCGGACCGGTAGCAATCAGCCCCAGCATTTT.

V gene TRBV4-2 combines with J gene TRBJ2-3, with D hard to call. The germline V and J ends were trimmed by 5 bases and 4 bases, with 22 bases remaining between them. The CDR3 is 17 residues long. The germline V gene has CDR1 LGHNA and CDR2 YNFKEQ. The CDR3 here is CASSIHLDRKVADTQYF. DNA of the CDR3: TGTGCCAGCAGCATACACCTTGATCGCAAGGTCGCAGATACGCAGTATTTT.

The DNA of the CDR3 is TGTGCCAGCAGCTTGGTAGGGCAGATGAACACTGAAGCTTTCTTT. It translates to CASSLVGQMNTEAFF. The chain couples TRBV5-4 to TRBJ1-1; D is undetermined. The V gene's germline CDR1 is SGHNT and CDR2 YYREEE (reference sequence). The CDR3 length is 15 residues. Trimming stripped 0 bases from V and 0 bases from J, with 9 bases between.

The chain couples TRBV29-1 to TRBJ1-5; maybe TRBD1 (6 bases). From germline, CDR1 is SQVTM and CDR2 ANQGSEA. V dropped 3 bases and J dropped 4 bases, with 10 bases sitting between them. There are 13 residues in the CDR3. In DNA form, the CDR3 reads TGCAGCGTTGAGTGGGGGCGGAATCAGCCCCAGCATTTT. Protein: CSVEWGRNQPQHF. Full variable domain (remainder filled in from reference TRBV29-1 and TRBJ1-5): SAVISQKPSRDICQRGTSLTIQCQVDSQVTMMFWYRQQPGQSLTLIATANQGSEATYESGFVIDKFPISRPNLTFSTLTVSNMSPEDSSIYLCSVEWGRNQPQHFGDGTRLSIL.

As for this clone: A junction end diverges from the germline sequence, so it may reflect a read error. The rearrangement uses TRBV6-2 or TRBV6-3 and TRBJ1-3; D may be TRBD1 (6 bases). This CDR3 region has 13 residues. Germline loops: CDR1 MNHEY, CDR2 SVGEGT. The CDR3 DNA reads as TGTGCCAGCAGTTTGCGACAGGTTGGAACGGTCTCGTTT. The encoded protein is CASSLRQVGTVSF.

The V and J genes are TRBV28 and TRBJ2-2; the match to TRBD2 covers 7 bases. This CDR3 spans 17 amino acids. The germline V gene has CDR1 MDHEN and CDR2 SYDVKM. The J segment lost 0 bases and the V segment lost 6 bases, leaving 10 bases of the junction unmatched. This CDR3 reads CASSPLFSGANTGELFF. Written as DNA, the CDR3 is TGTGCCAGCAGCCCCTTGTTCAGCGGGGCGAACACCGGGGAGCTGTTTTTT.

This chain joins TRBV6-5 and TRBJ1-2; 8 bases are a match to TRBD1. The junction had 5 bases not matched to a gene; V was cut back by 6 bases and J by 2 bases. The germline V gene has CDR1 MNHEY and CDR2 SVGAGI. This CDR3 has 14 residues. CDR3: CASSAQGANYGYTF. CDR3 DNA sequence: TGTGCCAGCAGCGCTCAGGGGGCCAACTATGGCTACACCTTC.

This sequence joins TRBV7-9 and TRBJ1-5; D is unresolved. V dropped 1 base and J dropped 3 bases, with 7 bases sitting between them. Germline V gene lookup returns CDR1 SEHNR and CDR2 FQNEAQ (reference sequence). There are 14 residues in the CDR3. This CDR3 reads CASSLDGYNQPQHF. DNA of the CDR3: TGTGCCAGCAGCTTAGACGGATACAATCAGCCCCAGCATTTT.

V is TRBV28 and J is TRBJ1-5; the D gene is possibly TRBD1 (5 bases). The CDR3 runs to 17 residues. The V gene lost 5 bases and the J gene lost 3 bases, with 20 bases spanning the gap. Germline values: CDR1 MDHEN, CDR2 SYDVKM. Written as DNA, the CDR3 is TGTGCCAGCAGTCCCTTACTTGGGGCGACCCTCAATCAGCCCCAGCATTTT. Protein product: CASSPLLGATLNQPQHF.

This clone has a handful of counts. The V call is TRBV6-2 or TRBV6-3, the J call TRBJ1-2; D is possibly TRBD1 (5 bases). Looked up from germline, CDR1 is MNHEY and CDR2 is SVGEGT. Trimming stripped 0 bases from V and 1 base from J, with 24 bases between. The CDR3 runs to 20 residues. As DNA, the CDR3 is TGTGCCAGCAGTTACTCGAAGACCCCCCTGGGGGGGAAGAATAACTATGGCTACACCTTC. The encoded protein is CASSYSKTPLGGKNNYGYTF.

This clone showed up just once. CDR3 amino acids: CASSLGIQINEKLFF. The DNA for the CDR3 is TGCGCCAGCAGCTTGGGAATACAGATTAATGAAAAACTGTTTTTT. The genes are TRBV5-1 and TRBJ1-4; D uncertain. The CDR3 loop spans 15 amino acids. The germline V gene encodes CDR1 SGHRS and CDR2 YFSETQ. V was trimmed by 0 bases and J by 4 bases, leaving 10 bases between them.

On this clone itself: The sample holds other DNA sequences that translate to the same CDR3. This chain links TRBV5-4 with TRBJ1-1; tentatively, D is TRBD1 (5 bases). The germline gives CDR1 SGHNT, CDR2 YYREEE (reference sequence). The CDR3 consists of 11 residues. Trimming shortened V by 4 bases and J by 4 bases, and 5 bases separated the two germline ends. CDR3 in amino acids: CASSRGTEAFF. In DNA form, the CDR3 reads TGTGCCAGCAGCAGGGGCACTGAAGCTTTCTTT.

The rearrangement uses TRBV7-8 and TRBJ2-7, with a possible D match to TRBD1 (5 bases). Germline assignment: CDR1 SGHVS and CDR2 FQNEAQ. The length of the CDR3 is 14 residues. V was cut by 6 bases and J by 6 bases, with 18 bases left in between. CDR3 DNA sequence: TGTGCCAGCAGTAGGGGCAGGCTCTTGCTCGAGCAGTACTTC. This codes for CASSRGRLLLEQYF.